This T cell receptor (beta chain) was documented in a study of patients and donors after allogeneic stem cell transplantation. The V and J ends lost 5 bases and 7 bases, in that order; junction bases with no gene match: 13. From germline, CDR1 is MNHEY and CDR2 SVGEGT. The length of the CDR3 is 15 residues. This clonotype was observed a few times. TCRdb called the RT-PCR reads again in MiXCR, with one record for every CDR3 protein. In the table there are 920,000 or so distinct CDR3 sequences, 15% to 20% of which are singletons. The sequence was obtained from a human donor who was either an allogeneic HSCT recipient or a stem cell or donor lymphocyte infusion donor (not recorded which). It is not recorded whose cells these are; they may come from a transplant donor. The source material was blood, either unsorted or a sorted T cell fraction (not recorded which). This chain uses TRBV6-2 or TRBV6-3 with TRBJ1-2; TRBD1 agrees at 7 bases. The CDR3 sequence is CASSGGTARFSGYTF. DNA of the CDR3: TGTGCCAGCAGTGGAGGGACAGCAAGGTTCTCTGGCTACACCTTC.